This entry features one T cell receptor beta chain sequence. These data are taken from a study of T cells in Graves' hyperthyroidism and ophthalmopathy. The CDR3 runs to 15 residues. V was clipped by 5 bases and J by 4 bases; unmatched bases: 6. The germline V gene encodes CDR1 SGHTA and CDR2 FQGNSA. There were TCR beta CDR3 regions amplified from RNA transcripts. An initial round of RT-PCR targeting the TCR CDR3 relied on the HTBI primer set. TCRdb ran MiXCR on the multiplex PCR reads and lists one entry per CDR3 protein. The table shows more than 50,000 distinct CDR3 sequences, with approximately 53% occurring only once.

The rearrangement uses TRBV7-2 and TRBJ2-7; the match to TRBD1 covers 12 bases. The TCR was taken from a woman in her fifties or sixties with Graves' ophthalmopathy. Input material: blood. CDR3 DNA sequence: TGTGCCAGCAGCCCCGGGACAGGGGGCATATACGAGCAGTACTTC. Translated: CASSPGTGGIYEQYF.